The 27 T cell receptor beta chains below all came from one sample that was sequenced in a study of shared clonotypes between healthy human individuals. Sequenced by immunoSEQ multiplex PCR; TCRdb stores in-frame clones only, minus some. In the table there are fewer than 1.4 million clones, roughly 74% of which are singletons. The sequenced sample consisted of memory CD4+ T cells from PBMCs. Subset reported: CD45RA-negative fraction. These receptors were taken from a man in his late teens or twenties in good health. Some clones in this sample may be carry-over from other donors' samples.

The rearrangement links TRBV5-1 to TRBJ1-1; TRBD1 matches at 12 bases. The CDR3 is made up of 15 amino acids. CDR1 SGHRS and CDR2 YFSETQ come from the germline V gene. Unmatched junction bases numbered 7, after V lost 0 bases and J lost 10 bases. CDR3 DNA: TGCGCCAGCAGCTTGGAGGGACAGGGGGCGTCACGAGCTTTCTTT. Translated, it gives CASSLEGQGASRAFF.

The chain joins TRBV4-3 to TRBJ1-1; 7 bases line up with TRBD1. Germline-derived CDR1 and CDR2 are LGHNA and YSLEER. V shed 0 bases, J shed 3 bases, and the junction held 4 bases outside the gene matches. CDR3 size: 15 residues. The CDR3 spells CASSQDDRADTEAFF. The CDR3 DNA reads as TGCGCCAGCAGCCAAGACGACAGGGCGGACACTGAAGCTTTCTTT.

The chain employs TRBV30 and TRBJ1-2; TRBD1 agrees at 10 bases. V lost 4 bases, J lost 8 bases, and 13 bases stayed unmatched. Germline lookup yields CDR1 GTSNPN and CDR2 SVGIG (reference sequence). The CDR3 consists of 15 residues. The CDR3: CAWTPPGQGNGGYTF. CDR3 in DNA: TGTGCCTGGACTCCGCCGGGACAGGGGAACGGAGGCTACACCTTC.

The CDR3 is CASSLAAGRNEKLFF. DNA of the CDR3: TGTGCCAGCAGCTTGGCGGCGGGGCGGAATGAAAAACTGTTTTTT. V gene TRBV5-6 combines with J gene TRBJ1-4; a possible D gene is TRBD1 (5 bases). Per germline, CDR1 SGHDT and CDR2 YYEEEE. Trimming pared 0 bases from V and 5 bases from J, leaving 11 bases between. This CDR3 contains 15 residues.

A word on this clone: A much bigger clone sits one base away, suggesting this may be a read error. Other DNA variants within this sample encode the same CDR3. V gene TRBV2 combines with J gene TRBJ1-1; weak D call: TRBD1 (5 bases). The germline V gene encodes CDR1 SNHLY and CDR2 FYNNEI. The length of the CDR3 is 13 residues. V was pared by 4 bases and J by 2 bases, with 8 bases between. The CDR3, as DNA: TGTGCCAGCAGTGGACAGCCTAACACTGAAGCTTTCTTT. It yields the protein CASSGQPNTEAFF.

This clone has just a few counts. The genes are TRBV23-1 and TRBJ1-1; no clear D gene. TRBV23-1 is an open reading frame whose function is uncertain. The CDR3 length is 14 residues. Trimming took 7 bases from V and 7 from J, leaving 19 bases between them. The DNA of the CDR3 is TGCGCCAGCATCTTGGAGGAGCTACCCTATGAAGCTTTCTTT. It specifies CASILEELPYEAFF.

For the CDR3, the DNA is TGTGCCAGCAGCTCCCAGGGGTTTGCCGGAAACACCATATATTTT. Amino acid sequence: CASSSQGFAGNTIYF. The rearrangement joins TRBV14 to TRBJ1-3, with a weak D call TRBD1 (6 bases). The V gene's germline CDR1 is SGHDN and CDR2 FVKESK. CDR3 size: 15 residues. Trimming took 5 bases from V and 4 from J, leaving 15 bases between them.

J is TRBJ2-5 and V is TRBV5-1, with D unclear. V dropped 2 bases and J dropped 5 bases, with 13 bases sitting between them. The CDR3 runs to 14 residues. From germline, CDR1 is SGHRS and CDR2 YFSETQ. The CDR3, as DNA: TGCGCCAGCAGCTTCTACGCCACTGGGGAGACCCAGTACTTC. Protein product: CASSFYATGETQYF.

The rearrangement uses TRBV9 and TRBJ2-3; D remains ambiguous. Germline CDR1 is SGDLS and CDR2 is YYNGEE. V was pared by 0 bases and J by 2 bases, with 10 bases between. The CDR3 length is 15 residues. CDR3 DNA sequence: TGTGCCAGCAGCGTAGCTCCAGTGCCCACAGATACGCAGTATTTT. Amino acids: CASSVAPVPTDTQYF.

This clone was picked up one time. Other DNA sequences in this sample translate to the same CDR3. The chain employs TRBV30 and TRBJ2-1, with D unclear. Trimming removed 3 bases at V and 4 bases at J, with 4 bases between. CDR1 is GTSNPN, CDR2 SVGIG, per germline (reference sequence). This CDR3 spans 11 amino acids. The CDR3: CAWRGYNEQFF. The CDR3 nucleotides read TGTGCCTGGAGAGGGTACAATGAGCAGTTCTTC.

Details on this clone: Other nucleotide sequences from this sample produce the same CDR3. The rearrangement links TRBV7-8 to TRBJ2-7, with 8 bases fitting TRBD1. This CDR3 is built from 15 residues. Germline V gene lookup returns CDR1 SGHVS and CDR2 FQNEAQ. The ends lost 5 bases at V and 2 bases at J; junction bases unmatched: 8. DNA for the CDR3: TGTGCCAGCAGCCTCGGGACAGGCCTAACCTACGAGCAGTACTTC. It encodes CASSLGTGLTYEQYF.

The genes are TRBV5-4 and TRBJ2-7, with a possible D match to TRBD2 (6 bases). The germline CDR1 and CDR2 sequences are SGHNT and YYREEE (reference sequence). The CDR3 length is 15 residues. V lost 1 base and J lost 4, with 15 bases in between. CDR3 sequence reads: CASSLKGGQGYEQYF. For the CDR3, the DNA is TGTGCCAGCAGCTTGAAAGGAGGGCAGGGTTACGAGCAGTACTTC.

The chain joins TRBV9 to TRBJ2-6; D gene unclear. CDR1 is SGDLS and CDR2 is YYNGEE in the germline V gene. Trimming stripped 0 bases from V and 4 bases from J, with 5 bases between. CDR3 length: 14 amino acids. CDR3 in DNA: TGTGCCAGCAGCGTAGGGCAGGGGGCCAACGTCCTGACTTTC. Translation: CASSVGQGANVLTF.

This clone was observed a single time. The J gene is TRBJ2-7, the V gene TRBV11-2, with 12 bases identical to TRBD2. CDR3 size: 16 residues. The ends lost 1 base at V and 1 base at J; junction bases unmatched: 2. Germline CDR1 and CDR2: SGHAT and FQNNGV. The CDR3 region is CASSLGTSGVSYEQYF. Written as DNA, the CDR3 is TGTGCCAGCAGCTTAGGGACTAGCGGGGTTTCCTACGAGCAGTACTTC.

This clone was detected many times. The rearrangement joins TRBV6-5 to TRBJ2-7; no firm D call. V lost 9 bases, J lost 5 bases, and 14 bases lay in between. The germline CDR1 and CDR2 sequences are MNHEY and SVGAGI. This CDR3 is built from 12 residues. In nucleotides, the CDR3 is TGTGCCAGTAGAGAGGCCGCTAACGAGCAGTACTTC. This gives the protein CASREAANEQYF.

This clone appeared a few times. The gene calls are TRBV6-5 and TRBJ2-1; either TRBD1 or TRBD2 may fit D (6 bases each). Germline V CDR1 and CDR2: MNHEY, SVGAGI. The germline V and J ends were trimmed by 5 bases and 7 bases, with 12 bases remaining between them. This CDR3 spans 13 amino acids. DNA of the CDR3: TGTGCCAGCAGTCCGGGGGCGTGGAATGAGCAGTTCTTC. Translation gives CASSPGAWNEQFF.

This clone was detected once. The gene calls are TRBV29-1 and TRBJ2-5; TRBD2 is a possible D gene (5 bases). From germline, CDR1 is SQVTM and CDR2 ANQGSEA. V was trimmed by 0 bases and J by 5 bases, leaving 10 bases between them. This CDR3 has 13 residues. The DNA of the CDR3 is TGCAGCGTTGAAGATAGGGAGTGGGAGACCCAGTACTTC. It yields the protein CSVEDREWETQYF.

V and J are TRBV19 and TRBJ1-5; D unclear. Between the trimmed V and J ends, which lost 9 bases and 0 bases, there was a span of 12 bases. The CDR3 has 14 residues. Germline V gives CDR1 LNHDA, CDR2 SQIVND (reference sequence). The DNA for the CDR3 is TGTGCCAGCACGGACGGTTATAGCAATCAGCCCCAGCATTTT. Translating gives CASTDGYSNQPQHF.

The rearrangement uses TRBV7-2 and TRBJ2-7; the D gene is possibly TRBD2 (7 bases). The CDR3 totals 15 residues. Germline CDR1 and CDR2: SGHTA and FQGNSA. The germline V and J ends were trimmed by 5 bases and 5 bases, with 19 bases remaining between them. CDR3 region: CASSPVGGELNEQYF. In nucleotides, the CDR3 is TGTGCCAGCAGCCCTGTAGGGGGGGAACTGAACGAGCAGTACTTC.

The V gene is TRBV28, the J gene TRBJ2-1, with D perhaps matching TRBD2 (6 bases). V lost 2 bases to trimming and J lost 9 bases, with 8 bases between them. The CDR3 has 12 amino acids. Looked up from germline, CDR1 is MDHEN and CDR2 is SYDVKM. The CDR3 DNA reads TGTGCCAGCAGTTTACTAGCGTTTGAGCAGTTCTTC. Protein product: CASSLLAFEQFF.

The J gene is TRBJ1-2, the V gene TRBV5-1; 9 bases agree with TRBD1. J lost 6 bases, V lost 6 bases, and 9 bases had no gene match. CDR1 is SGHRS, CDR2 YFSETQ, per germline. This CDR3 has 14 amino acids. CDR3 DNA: TGCGCCAGCAACAGGGACAGGGAAATTGATGGCTACACCTTC. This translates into CASNRDREIDGYTF.

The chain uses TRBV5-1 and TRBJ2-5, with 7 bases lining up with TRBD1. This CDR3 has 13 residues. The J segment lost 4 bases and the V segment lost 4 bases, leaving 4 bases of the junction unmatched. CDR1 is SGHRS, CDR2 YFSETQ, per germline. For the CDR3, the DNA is TGCGCCAGCAGCAAGGACAGGCCAGAGACCCAGTACTTC. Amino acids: CASSKDRPETQYF.

In nucleotides, the CDR3 is TGTGCCTGGAGTTCCCGGACAGGGGGTGAGCAGTACTTC. It codes for CAWSSRTGGEQYF. J is TRBJ2-7 and V is TRBV30; TRBD1 matches at 10 bases. V lost 2 bases and J lost 7; bases outside the gene matches: 5. This CDR3 is built from 13 residues. CDR1 is GTSNPN and CDR2 is SVGIG in the germline V gene (reference sequence).

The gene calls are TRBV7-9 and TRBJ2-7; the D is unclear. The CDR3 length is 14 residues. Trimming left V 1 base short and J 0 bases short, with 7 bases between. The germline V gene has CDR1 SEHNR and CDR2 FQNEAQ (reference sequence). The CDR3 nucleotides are TGTGCCAGCAGCTTAGTCCGTAACTCCTACGAGCAGTACTTC. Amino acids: CASSLVRNSYEQYF.

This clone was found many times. The CDR3, as DNA: TGTGCCAGCTCACCTACGCAAGGGGAAAAACTGTTTTTT. It specifies CASSPTQGEKLFF. The chain carries TRBV18 and TRBJ1-4; D remains ambiguous. The CDR3 spans 13 residues. V was trimmed by 3 bases and J by 8 bases, leaving 10 bases between them. Germline-derived CDR1 and CDR2 are KGHSH and LQKENI.

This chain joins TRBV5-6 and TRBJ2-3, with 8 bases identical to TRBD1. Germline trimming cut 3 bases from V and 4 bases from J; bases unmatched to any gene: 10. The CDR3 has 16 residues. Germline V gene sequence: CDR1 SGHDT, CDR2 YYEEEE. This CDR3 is CASSWPQGAGADTQYF. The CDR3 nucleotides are TGTGCCAGCAGCTGGCCTCAGGGGGCCGGGGCAGATACGCAGTATTTT.

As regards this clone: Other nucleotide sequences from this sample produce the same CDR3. The CDR3 loop reads CASSIRQNTEAFF. The CDR3 nucleotides read TGTGCCAGTAGTATACGACAGAACACTGAAGCTTTCTTT. The V gene is TRBV19, the J gene TRBJ1-1; D is uncertain. V lost 2 bases, J lost 1 base, and 5 bases lay in between. The CDR3 spans 13 residues. CDR1 is LNHDA, CDR2 SQIVND, per germline (reference sequence).